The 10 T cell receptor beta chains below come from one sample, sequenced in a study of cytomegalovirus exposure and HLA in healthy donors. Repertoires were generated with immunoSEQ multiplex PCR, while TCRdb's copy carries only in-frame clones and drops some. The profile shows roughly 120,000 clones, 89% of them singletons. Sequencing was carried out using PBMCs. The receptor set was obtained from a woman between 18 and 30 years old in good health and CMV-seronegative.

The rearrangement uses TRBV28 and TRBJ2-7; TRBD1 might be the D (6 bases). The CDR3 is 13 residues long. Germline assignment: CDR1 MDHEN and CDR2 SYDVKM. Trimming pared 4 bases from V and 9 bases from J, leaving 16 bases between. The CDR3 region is CASSSTSPGAQYF. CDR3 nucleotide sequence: TGTGCCAGCAGTTCGACAAGTCCAGGGGCGCAGTACTTC.

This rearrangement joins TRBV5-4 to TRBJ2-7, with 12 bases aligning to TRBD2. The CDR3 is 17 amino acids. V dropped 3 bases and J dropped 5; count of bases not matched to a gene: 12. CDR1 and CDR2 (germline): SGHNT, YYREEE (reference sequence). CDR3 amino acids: CASSSRTSGAPLDEQYF. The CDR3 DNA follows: TGTGCCAGCAGCTCTAGGACTAGCGGGGCCCCTTTGGACGAGCAGTACTTC. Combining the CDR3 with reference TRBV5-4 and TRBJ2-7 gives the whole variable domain ETGVTQSPTHLIKTRGQQVTLRCSSQSGHNTVSWYQQALGQGPQFIFQYYREEENGRGNFPPRFSGLQFPNYSSELNVNALELDDSALYLCASSSRTSGAPLDEQYFGPGTRLTVT.

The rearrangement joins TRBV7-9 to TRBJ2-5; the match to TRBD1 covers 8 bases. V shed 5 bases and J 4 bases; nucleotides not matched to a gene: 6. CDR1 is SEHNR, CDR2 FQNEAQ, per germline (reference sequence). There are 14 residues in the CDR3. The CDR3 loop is CASSPRGTGETQYF. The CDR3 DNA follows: TGTGCCAGCAGCCCCCGCGGGACAGGAGAGACCCAGTACTTC.

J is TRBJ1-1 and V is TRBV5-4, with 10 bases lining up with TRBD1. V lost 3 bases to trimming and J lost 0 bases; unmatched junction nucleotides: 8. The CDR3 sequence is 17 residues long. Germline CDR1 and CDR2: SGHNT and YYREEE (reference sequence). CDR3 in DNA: TGTGCCAGCAGCTCCAGTCCCGGGACAGGGGTGAACACTGAAGCTTTCTTT. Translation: CASSSSPGTGVNTEAFF.

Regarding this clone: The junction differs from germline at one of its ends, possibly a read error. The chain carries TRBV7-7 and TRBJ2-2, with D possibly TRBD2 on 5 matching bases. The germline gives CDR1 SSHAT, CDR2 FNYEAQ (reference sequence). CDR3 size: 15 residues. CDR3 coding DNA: TGTGCTAGCAGCTTAGGTGTAGGACTCACCGGGGAGCTGTTTTTT. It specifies CASSLGVGLTGELFF. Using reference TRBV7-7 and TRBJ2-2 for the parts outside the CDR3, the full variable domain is GAGVSQSPRYKVTKRGQDVTLRCDPISSHATLYWYQQALGQGPEFLTYFNYEAQPDKSGLPSDRFSAERPEGSISTLTIQRTEQRDSAMYRCASSLGVGLTGELFFGEGSRLTVL.

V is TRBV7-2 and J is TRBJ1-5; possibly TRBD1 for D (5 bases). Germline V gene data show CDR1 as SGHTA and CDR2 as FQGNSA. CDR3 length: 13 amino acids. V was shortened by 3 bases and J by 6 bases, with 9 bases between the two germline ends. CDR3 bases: TGTGCCAGCAGCTTCTCAGGGATTCAGCCCCAGCATTTT. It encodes CASSFSGIQPQHF.

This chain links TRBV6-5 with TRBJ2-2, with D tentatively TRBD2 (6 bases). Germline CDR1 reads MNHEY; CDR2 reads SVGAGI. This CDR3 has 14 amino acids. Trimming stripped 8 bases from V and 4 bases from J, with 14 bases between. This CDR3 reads CASRAGLSTGELFF. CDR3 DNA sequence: TGTGCCAGCCGGGCGGGACTCTCCACCGGGGAGCTGTTTTTT.

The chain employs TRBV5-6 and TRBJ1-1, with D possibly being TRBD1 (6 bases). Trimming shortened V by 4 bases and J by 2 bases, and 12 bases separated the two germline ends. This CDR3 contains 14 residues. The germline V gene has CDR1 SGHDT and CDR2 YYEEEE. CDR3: CASSGPTGNTEAFF. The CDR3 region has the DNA TGTGCCAGCAGCGGACCGACAGGTAACACTGAAGCTTTCTTT.

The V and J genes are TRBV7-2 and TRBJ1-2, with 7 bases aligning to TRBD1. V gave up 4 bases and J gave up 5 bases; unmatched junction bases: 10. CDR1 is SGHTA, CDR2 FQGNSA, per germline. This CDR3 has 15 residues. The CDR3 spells CASSSAGTANYGYTF. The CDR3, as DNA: TGTGCCAGCAGCTCCGCCGGGACAGCCAATTATGGCTACACCTTC.

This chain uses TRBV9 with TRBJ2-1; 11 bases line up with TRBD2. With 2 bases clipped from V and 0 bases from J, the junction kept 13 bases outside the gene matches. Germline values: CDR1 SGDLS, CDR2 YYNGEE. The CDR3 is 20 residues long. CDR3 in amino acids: CASSVHVAGGAEGSYNEQFF. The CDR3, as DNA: TGTGCCAGCAGCGTTCACGTAGCGGGAGGGGCCGAAGGCTCCTACAATGAGCAGTTCTTC.